This T cell receptor beta chain was identified in a study of T cell responses to AZD1222 COVID-19 vaccine. In the study overall: Analyses pooled second doses at about 4 or about 12 weeks. Overall study results and limits: At 160-218 and 743-854, vaccine-associated CD4 TCRs were dominant, and they spanned spike. Females outnumbered males among donors, who were mostly white British; clonal diversity was possibly underestimated. Among those given AZD1222, only five or six were seropositive at baseline.

On this clone itself: Its antigen remains unidentified.

Sequenced by immunoSEQ multiplex PCR; TCRdb stores in-frame clones only, minus some. The sample yields 95,000 to 150,000 clones, about 91% seen once. Germline CDR1 reads SNHLY; CDR2 reads FYNNEI. Trimming shortened V by 6 bases and J by 11 bases, and 20 bases separated the two germline ends. The CDR3 sequence is 15 residues long. The clonotype was recovered from an adult in good health. The source was peripheral blood, collected on day 0 of AZD1222 vaccination. The rearrangement links TRBV2 to TRBJ1-6, with a weak D call TRBD1 (6 bases). This CDR3 is CASRADRSSATPLHF. DNA of the CDR3: TGTGCCAGCAGAGCTGACAGGTCCTCGGCTACACCCCTCCACTTT.